The clone carrying this T cell receptor beta chain was recorded at least ten times. The sample belongs to a study of CXCR3 chemokines and chemotherapy response in bladder cancer. V lost 10 bases and J lost 0, with 18 bases in between. This CDR3 region has 16 residues. CDR1 MNHNS and CDR2 SASEGT come from the germline V gene. TCRdb used MiXCR to reprocess the PCR reads, holding one entry per CDR3 protein. The table has approximately 12,000 distinct CDR3 sequences, 12% seen once. Sample collection was performed from a patient whose treatment included neoadjuvant chemotherapy. The chain couples TRBV6-1 to TRBJ1-4; D call uncertain. This receptor was identified in a human donor with bladder cancer that did not respond to neoadjuvant chemotherapy. The CDR3 nucleotides read TGTGCCACGAGCTGGGCGTACGCGGCAACTAATGAAAAACTGTTTTTT. Protein sequence: CATSWAYAATNEKLFF.